The sequence of this TCR beta chain was determined in a study of CD8+CD57+ T cells in acquired aplastic anemia. Profiles of TCR beta VDJ and CDR3 were generated from a genomic DNA template. TCRdb called the reads again in MiXCR, with one record for every CDR3 protein. This table holds some 160,000 distinct CDR3 sequences, around 43% found once. Individuals selected for sequencing had exhibited CD8+CD57+ cell expansion on flow cytometry. The V segment lost 3 bases and the J segment 3 bases; nucleotides outside the gene matches: 4. The CDR3 length is 16 residues. Per germline, CDR1 MGHRA and CDR2 YSYEKL.

This clonotype was sampled from a human donor with aplastic anemia. The chain has TRBV4-1 and TRBJ1-6; 8 bases are a match to TRBD1. The sequencing sample was made of sorted CD4+, CD8+, or CD8+CD57+ T cells (not recorded which) from PBMCs. CDR3 sequence (DNA): TGCGCCAGCAGCCACTCGGACAGGGACTATAATTCACCCCTCCACTTT. It specifies CASSHSDRDYNSPLHF.